This TCR beta chain was recovered during a study of T-cell reconstitution after alpha-beta-depleted transplantation in children. The study, taken as a whole, reports: There were reportedly several hundred expanded graft clones from which alpha-beta T cells came about two months after transplant. Diversity of TCRbeta at day 60 was high in some patients, arising from surviving recipient T cells and thymic progenitors. T-cell counts and diversity at one year post-transplant came mainly from newly produced T cells.

This clonotype was counted many times. Its antigen is undetermined. Unique molecular identifiers were used in preparing the TCRbeta library. MiXCR, run by TCRdb on the PCR reads, gives a single entry per CDR3 protein. The sample lists 280,000 or so distinct CDR3 sequences; 9.5% to 13% were seen once. This clonotype originated in a male patient aged 2 to 10 who had a stem cell transplant for chronic granulomatous disease, so the T cells may come from the graft donor. Source: peripheral blood, taken 180 days after TCRalphabeta/CD19-depleted stem cell transplant.

CDR3: CASSWETVNTGELFF. The CDR3 bases are TGCGCCAGCAGCTGGGAGACAGTGAACACCGGGGAGCTGTTTTTT. The chain employs TRBV5-1 and TRBJ2-2; the D call may be TRBD1 or TRBD2 (5 bases each). V lost 3 bases to trimming and J lost 1 base, with 10 bases between them. Germline values: CDR1 SGHRS, CDR2 YFSETQ. This CDR3 has 15 amino acids.